A selection of T cell receptor beta chains follows, all from one sample in a study of cytomegalovirus exposure and HLA in healthy donors. Using immunoSEQ multiplex PCR, the repertoire was profiled, and TCRdb retains in-frame clones only, with some absent. The profile covers under 200,000 clones, with approximately 79% appearing a single time and 3.5% to 5% taken by the ten largest. The sample consisted of PBMCs. The receptors were gathered from a man aged 35 to 55 in good health and CMV-seronegative. CDR3s include the opening cysteine and the closing phenylalanine or tryptophan. A D gene is named only where the DNA matches it firmly. Rows may omit the clone size; those that give it use once, few, many or a size class.

abundance: -; j_gene: TRBJ1-1; v_gene: TRBV30; d_gene: -; len: 13; CDR3aa: CAWSEGFNTEAFF; CDR3nt: TGTGCCTGGAGCGAGGGTTTTAACACTGAAGCTTTCTTT
abundance: once; j_gene: TRBJ1-1; v_gene: TRBV4-3; d_gene: -; len: 13; CDR3aa: CASSQFMNTEAFF; CDR3nt: TGCGCCAGCAGCCAATTCATGAACACTGAAGCTTTCTTT
abundance: once; j_gene: TRBJ1-3; v_gene: TRBV6-7; d_gene: -; len: 14; CDR3aa: CASRIGASGNTIYF; CDR3nt: TGTGCCAGCAGAATAGGGGCCTCTGGAAACACCATATATTTT
abundance: -; j_gene: TRBJ2-7; v_gene: TRBV7-2; d_gene: -; len: 14; CDR3aa: CASSLAGTFYEQYF; CDR3nt: TGTGCCAGCAGCTTAGCAGGGACATTCTACGAGCAGTACTTC
abundance: -; j_gene: TRBJ2-3; v_gene: TRBV9; d_gene: TRBD2; len: 15; CDR3aa: CASSVGSGGGDTQYF; CDR3nt: TGTGCCAGCAGCGTAGGTAGCGGGGGGGGAGATACGCAGTATTTT
abundance: -; j_gene: TRBJ2-7; v_gene: TRBV5-6; d_gene: -; len: 11; CDR3aa: CASSLDGGQYF; CDR3nt: TGTGCCAGCAGCTTGGACGGCGGGCAGTACTTC
abundance: -; j_gene: TRBJ1-5; v_gene: TRBV2; d_gene: TRBD1; len: 14; CDR3aa: CASSQGGSNQPQHF; CDR3nt: TGTGCCAGCAGTCAGGGGGGTAGCAATCAGCCCCAGCATTTT
abundance: -; j_gene: TRBJ2-2; v_gene: TRBV5-1; d_gene: TRBD1; len: 15; CDR3aa: CASSLQGAPTGELFF; CDR3nt: TGCGCCAGCAGTCTTCAGGGGGCGCCCACCGGGGAGCTGTTTTTT
abundance: once; j_gene: TRBJ1-6; v_gene: TRBV19; d_gene: -; len: 16; CDR3aa: CASSSRGGAGNSPLHF; CDR3nt: TGTGCCAGTAGTAGCCGGGGGGGCGCCGGGAATTCACCCCTCCACTTT
abundance: -; j_gene: TRBJ2-3; v_gene: TRBV6-5; d_gene: -; len: 16; CDR3aa: CASSYRRGVLTDTQYF; CDR3nt: TGTGCCAGCAGTTACCGCAGGGGCGTACTCACAGATACGCAGTATTTT
abundance: -; j_gene: TRBJ1-1; v_gene: TRBV19; d_gene: -; len: 13; CDR3aa: CASSIVVNTEAFF; CDR3nt: TGTGCCAGTAGTATAGTCGTAAACACTGAAGCTTTCTTT
abundance: once; j_gene: TRBJ1-5; v_gene: TRBV19; d_gene: -; len: 17; CDR3aa: CASSIDLAGASNQPQHF; CDR3nt: TGTGCCAGTAGTATAGATCTTGCAGGGGCAAGCAATCAGCCCCAGCATTTT
abundance: -; j_gene: TRBJ1-3; v_gene: TRBV4-1; d_gene: TRBD1; len: 18; CDR3aa: CASSQGRDRGYSGNTIYF; CDR3nt: TGCGCCAGCAGCCAAGGCAGGGACAGGGGGTACTCTGGAAACACCATATATTTT
abundance: few; j_gene: TRBJ1-2; v_gene: TRBV6-6; d_gene: -; len: 14; CDR3aa: CASSYSAGPYGYTF; CDR3nt: TGTGCCAGCAGTTACTCGGCAGGGCCATATGGCTACACCTTC
abundance: -; j_gene: TRBJ2-7; v_gene: TRBV4-3; d_gene: -; len: 14; CDR3aa: CASSQDPGLYEQYF; CDR3nt: TGCGCCAGCAGCCAAGATCCCGGACTCTACGAGCAGTACTTC
abundance: once; j_gene: TRBJ2-2; v_gene: TRBV11-1; d_gene: -; len: 14; CDR3aa: CASTTTINTGELFF; CDR3nt: TGTGCCAGCACCACGACTATAAACACCGGGGAGCTGTTTTTT
abundance: -; j_gene: TRBJ1-5; v_gene: TRBV27; d_gene: -; len: 14; CDR3aa: CASSLSGLTQPQHF; CDR3nt: TGTGCCAGCAGTTTATCTGGCCTTACTCAGCCCCAGCATTTT
abundance: -; j_gene: TRBJ2-1; v_gene: TRBV4-2; d_gene: TRBD1; len: 16; CDR3aa: CASSRDAGTGVGEQFF; CDR3nt: TGTGCCAGCAGCCGAGACGCCGGGACAGGGGTGGGTGAGCAGTTCTTC
abundance: -; j_gene: TRBJ1-2; v_gene: TRBV18; d_gene: TRBD1; len: 16; CDR3aa: CASSPTTGDRGYGYTF; CDR3nt: TGTGCCAGCTCACCAACAACTGGGGACAGGGGATATGGCTACACCTTC
abundance: -; j_gene: TRBJ1-6; v_gene: TRBV2; d_gene: -; len: 16; CDR3aa: CASRNTGTSYNSPLHF; CDR3nt: TGTGCCAGCAGGAATACAGGGACCTCCTATAATTCACCCCTCCACTTT
abundance: -; j_gene: TRBJ2-7; v_gene: TRBV2; d_gene: -; len: 13; CDR3aa: CASNYDRSYEQYF; CDR3nt: TGTGCCAGCAACTACGACAGGTCCTACGAGCAGTACTTC
abundance: -; j_gene: TRBJ2-1; v_gene: TRBV7-9; d_gene: TRBD2; len: 16; CDR3aa: CASSPLAGVSYNEQFF; CDR3nt: TGTGCCAGCAGCCCCCTAGCGGGGGTGTCCTACAATGAGCAGTTCTTC
abundance: -; j_gene: TRBJ1-1; v_gene: TRBV9; d_gene: -; len: 15; CDR3aa: CASSVEERAFTEAFF; CDR3nt: TGTGCCAGCAGCGTAGAGGAGAGGGCATTTACTGAAGCTTTCTTT
abundance: -; j_gene: TRBJ1-1; v_gene: TRBV5-1; d_gene: -; len: 13; CDR3aa: CASSLGGDTEAFF; CDR3nt: TGCGCCAGCAGCTTGGGGGGAGACACTGAAGCTTTCTTT
abundance: -; j_gene: TRBJ1-5; v_gene: TRBV28; d_gene: -; len: 14; CDR3aa: CASTHRGGNQPQHF; CDR3nt: TGTGCCAGCACCCACCGCGGAGGCAATCAGCCCCAGCATTTT
abundance: -; j_gene: TRBJ1-6; v_gene: TRBV18; d_gene: -; len: 17; CDR3aa: CASSPPAGRARNSPLHF; CDR3nt: TGTGCCAGCTCACCCCCGGCAGGGCGCGCCCGAAATTCACCCCTCCACTTT
abundance: -; j_gene: TRBJ1-1; v_gene: TRBV28; d_gene: -; len: 16; CDR3aa: CASSLQLLGGGTEAFF; CDR3nt: TGTGCCAGCAGTTTACAATTGTTAGGGGGTGGCACTGAAGCTTTCTTT
abundance: few; j_gene: TRBJ2-7; v_gene: TRBV6-5; d_gene: -; len: 15; CDR3aa: CASSYSYINSYEQYF; CDR3nt: TGTGCCAGCAGTTACTCATACATCAACTCCTACGAGCAGTACTTC
abundance: -; j_gene: TRBJ1-2; v_gene: TRBV5-4; d_gene: TRBD1; len: 12; CDR3aa: CASSPLGGGYTF; CDR3nt: TGTGCCAGCAGCCCCCTAGGGGGCGGCTACACCTTC
abundance: few; j_gene: TRBJ1-5; v_gene: TRBV10-3; d_gene: -; len: 14; CDR3aa: CAIRNQGSNQPQHF; CDR3nt: TGTGCCATCAGGAACCAGGGTAGCAATCAGCCCCAGCATTTT
abundance: once; j_gene: TRBJ2-1; v_gene: TRBV6-1; d_gene: TRBD2; len: 14; CDR3aa: CASRELAGGGEQFF; CDR3nt: TGTGCCAGCAGGGAACTAGCGGGGGGAGGAGAGCAGTTCTTC
abundance: -; j_gene: TRBJ2-7; v_gene: TRBV27; d_gene: -; len: 15; CDR3aa: CASSSYDRAGNEQYF; CDR3nt: TGTGCCAGCAGTTCTTACGACAGAGCCGGTAACGAGCAGTACTTC
abundance: -; j_gene: TRBJ1-5; v_gene: TRBV7-4; d_gene: TRBD1; len: 14; CDR3aa: CASSQGQENQPQHF; CDR3nt: TGTGCCAGCAGCCAAGGACAGGAGAATCAGCCCCAGCATTTT
abundance: few; j_gene: TRBJ1-4; v_gene: TRBV14; d_gene: TRBD1; len: 17; CDR3aa: CASSQPLGTATNEKLFF; CDR3nt: TGTGCCAGCAGCCAACCCCTGGGGACAGCAACTAATGAAAAACTGTTTTTT
abundance: few; j_gene: TRBJ2-7; v_gene: TRBV27; d_gene: -; len: 14; CDR3aa: CASSSWDNSYEQYF; CDR3nt: TGTGCCAGCAGTTCTTGGGACAACTCCTACGAGCAGTACTTC
abundance: few; j_gene: TRBJ1-5; v_gene: TRBV30; d_gene: -; len: 16; CDR3aa: CAWSRAGETSNQPQHF; CDR3nt: TGTGCCTGGAGTCGGGCAGGGGAGACAAGCAATCAGCCCCAGCATTTT
abundance: once; j_gene: TRBJ1-6; v_gene: TRBV30; d_gene: -; len: 13; CDR3aa: CAWKLQANSPLHF; CDR3nt: TGTGCCTGGAAACTGCAGGCCAATTCACCCCTCCACTTT
abundance: -; j_gene: TRBJ1-1; v_gene: TRBV7-9; d_gene: TRBD1; len: 14; CDR3aa: CASSTLPGQRKAFF; CDR3nt: TGTGCCAGCAGCACCCTCCCGGGACAGCGAAAAGCTTTCTTT
abundance: -; j_gene: TRBJ2-3; v_gene: TRBV5-6; d_gene: TRBD2; len: 16; CDR3aa: CASSLVAGGRTDTQYF; CDR3nt: TGTGCCAGCAGCTTGGTAGCGGGGGGACGCACAGATACGCAGTATTTT
abundance: -; j_gene: TRBJ2-2; v_gene: TRBV2; d_gene: TRBD1; len: 14; CDR3aa: CASRGQGHFGELFF; CDR3nt: TGTGCCAGCAGGGGACAGGGCCATTTCGGGGAGCTGTTTTTT
abundance: once; j_gene: TRBJ2-7; v_gene: TRBV30; d_gene: -; len: 12; CDR3aa: CAWMSSSYEQYF; CDR3nt: TGTGCCTGGATGAGTAGCTCCTACGAGCAGTACTTC
abundance: -; j_gene: TRBJ1-1; v_gene: TRBV10-1; d_gene: -; len: 15; CDR3aa: CASSEGGAWNTEAFF; CDR3nt: TGCGCCAGCAGTGAGGGGGGGGCGTGGAACACTGAAGCTTTCTTT
abundance: -; j_gene: TRBJ2-5; v_gene: TRBV5-1; d_gene: TRBD2; len: 16; CDR3aa: CASSSLLAGNQETQYF; CDR3nt: TGCGCCAGCAGCTCTCTTTTAGCGGGGAACCAAGAGACCCAGTACTTC
abundance: once; j_gene: TRBJ2-5; v_gene: TRBV9; d_gene: -; len: 16; CDR3aa: CASSVAGGGLGETQYF; CDR3nt: TGTGCCAGCAGCGTAGCGGGCGGGGGCCTGGGAGAGACCCAGTACTTC
abundance: -; j_gene: TRBJ2-7; v_gene: TRBV4-3; d_gene: TRBD2; len: 14; CDR3aa: CASSPWTSGDEQYF; CDR3nt: TGCGCCAGCAGCCCCTGGACTAGCGGGGACGAGCAGTACTTC